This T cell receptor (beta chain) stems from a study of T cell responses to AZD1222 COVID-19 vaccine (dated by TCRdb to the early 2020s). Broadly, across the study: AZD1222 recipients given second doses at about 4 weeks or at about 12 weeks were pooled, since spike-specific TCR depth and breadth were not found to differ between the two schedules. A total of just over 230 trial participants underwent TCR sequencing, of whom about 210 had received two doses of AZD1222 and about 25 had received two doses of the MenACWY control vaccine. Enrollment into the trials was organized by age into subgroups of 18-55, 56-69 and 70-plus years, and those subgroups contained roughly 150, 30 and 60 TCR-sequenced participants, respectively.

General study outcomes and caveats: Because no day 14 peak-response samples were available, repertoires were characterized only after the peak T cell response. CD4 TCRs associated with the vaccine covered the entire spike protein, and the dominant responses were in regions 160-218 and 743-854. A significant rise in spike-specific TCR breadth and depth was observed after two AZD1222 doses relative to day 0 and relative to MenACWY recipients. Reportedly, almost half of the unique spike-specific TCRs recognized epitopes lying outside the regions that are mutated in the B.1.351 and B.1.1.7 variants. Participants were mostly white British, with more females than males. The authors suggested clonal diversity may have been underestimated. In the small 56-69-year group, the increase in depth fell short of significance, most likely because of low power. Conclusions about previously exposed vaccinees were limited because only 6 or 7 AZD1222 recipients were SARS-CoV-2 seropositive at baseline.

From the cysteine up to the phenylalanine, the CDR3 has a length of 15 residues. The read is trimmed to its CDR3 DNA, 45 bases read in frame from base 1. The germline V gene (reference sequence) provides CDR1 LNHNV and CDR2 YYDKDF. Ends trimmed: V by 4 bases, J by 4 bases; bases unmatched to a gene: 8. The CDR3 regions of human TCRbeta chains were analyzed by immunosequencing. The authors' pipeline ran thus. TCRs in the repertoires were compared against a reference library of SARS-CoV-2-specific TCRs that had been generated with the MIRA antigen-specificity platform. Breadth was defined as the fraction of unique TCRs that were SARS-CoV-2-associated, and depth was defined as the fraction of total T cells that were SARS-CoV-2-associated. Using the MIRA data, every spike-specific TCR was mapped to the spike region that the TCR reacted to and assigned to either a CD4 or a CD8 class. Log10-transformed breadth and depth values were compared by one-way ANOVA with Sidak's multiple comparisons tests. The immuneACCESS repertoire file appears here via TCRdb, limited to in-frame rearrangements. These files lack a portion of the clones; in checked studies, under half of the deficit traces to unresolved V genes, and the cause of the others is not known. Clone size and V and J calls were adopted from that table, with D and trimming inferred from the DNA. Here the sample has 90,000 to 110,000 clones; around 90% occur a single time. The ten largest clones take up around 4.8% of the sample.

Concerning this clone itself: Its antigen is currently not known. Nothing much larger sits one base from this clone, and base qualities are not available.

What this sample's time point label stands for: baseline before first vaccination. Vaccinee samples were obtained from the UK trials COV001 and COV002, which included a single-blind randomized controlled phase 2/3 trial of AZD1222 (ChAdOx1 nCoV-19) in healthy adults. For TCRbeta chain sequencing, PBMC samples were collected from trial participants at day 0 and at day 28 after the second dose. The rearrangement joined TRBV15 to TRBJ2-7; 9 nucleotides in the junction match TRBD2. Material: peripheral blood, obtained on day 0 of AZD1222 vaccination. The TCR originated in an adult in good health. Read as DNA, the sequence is TGTGCCACCAGCACTGTAGCGGGAGATATTTACGAGCAGTACTTC. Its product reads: CATSTVAGDIYEQYF. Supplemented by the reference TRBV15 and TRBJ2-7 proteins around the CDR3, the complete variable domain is DAMVIQNPRYQVTQFGKPVTLSCSQTLNHNVMYWYQQKSSQAPKLLFHYYDKDFNNEADTPDNFQSRRPNTSFCFLDIRSPGLGDTAMYLCATSTVAGDIYEQYFGPGTRLTVT.